These 6 T cell receptor beta chains were all obtained from the same sample, sequenced in a study of CD8 T cells in Susac syndrome. RNA, at roughly 0.5 to 1 ug, was reverse transcribed with random hexamers. Each CDR3 protein is one row after TCRdb ran MiXCR on the immunoSEQ multiplex PCR reads. The sample lists under 200,000 distinct CDR3 sequences; around 93% were seen once. Sequencing used CD4+ T cells from PBMCs. The receptor source for this set is a human donor in good health.

The rearrangement uses TRBV20-1 and TRBJ2-5; 10 bases match TRBD1. Germline lookup yields CDR1 DFQATT and CDR2 SNEGSKA (reference sequence). Germline trimming cut 3 bases from V and 7 bases from J; bases unmatched to any gene: 11. The CDR3 consists of 15 residues. CDR3 loop: CSASLGDRGSVTQYF. The CDR3, as DNA: TGCAGTGCTAGTCTTGGGGACAGGGGATCGGTGACCCAGTACTTC.

The CDR3 DNA sequence: TGTGCCAGCAGCGTAATAGGTCAGATGAACACTGAAGCTTTCTTT. Encoded protein: CASSVIGQMNTEAFF. This chain links TRBV9 with TRBJ1-1; D not resolved. From germline, CDR1 is SGDLS and CDR2 YYNGEE. This CDR3 is built from 15 residues. V shed 1 base and J shed 0 bases, with 10 bases lying between them.

The chain recombines TRBV7-9 with TRBJ1-4, with D possibly being TRBD1 (6 bases). The CDR3 totals 12 residues. Germline V gene data show CDR1 as SEHNR and CDR2 as FQNEAQ (reference sequence). V was pared by 3 bases and J by 17 bases, with 16 bases between. The CDR3 reads CASSFTAGTPFF. As DNA, the CDR3 is TGTGCCAGCAGCTTTACAGCCGGGACACCTTTTTTT. The full variable domain, rest sourced from reference TRBV7-9 and TRBJ1-4, is DTGVSQNPRHKITKRGQNVTFRCDPISEHNRLYWYRQTLGQGPEFLTYFQNEAQLEKSRLLSDRFSAERPKGSFSTLEIQRTEQGDSAMYLCASSFTAGTPFFGSGTQLSVL.

The chain combines TRBV20-1 with TRBJ2-3, with TRBD2 matching over 12 bases. This CDR3 region has 15 residues. Germline assignment: CDR1 DFQATT and CDR2 SNEGSKA (reference sequence). The V and J ends lost 6 bases and 2 bases, in that order; junction bases with no gene match: 6. CDR3 nucleotide sequence: TGCAGTGCCCCCCTAGCGGGGGGGATCACAGATACGCAGTATTTT. It translates to CSAPLAGGITDTQYF.

The chain has TRBV11-2 and TRBJ2-2; unclear D gene. Per germline, CDR1 SGHAT and CDR2 FQNNGV. The CDR3 totals 15 residues. V was pared by 2 bases and J by 0 bases, with 7 bases between. Here the CDR3 DNA reads TGTGCCAGCAGCTTAAATCCATCGAACACCGGGGAGCTGTTTTTT. It is translated as CASSLNPSNTGELFF.

The chain recombines TRBV19 with TRBJ2-1, with 8 bases aligning to TRBD2. V lost 5 bases to trimming and J lost 7 bases; unmatched junction nucleotides: 7. The length of the CDR3 is 14 residues. CDR1 and CDR2 from the germline V gene are LNHDA and SQIVND (reference sequence). The CDR3 loop reads CASSREGGRNEQFF. CDR3 DNA: TGTGCCAGTAGTCGGGAGGGGGGCAGGAATGAGCAGTTCTTC.